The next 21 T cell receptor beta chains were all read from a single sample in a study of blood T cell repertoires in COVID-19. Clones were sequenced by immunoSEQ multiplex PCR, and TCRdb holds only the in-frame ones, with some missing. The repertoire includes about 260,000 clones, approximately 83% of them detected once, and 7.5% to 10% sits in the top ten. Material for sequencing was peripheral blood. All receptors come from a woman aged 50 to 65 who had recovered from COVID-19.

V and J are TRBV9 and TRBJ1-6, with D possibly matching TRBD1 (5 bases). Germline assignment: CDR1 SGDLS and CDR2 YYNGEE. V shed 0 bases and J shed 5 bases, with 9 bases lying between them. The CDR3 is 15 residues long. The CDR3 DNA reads TGTGCCAGCAGCGTAGCAGGGTTGAATAATTCACCCCTCCACTTT. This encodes CASSVAGLNNSPLHF.

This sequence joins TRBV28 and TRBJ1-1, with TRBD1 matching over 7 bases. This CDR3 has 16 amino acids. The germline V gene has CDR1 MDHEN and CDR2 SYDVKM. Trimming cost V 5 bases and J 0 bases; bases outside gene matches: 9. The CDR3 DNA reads TGTGCCAGCAGTCCAGGGGGATCAGCCATGAACACTGAAGCTTTCTTT. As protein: CASSPGGSAMNTEAFF. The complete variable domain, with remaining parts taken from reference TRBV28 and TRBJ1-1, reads DVKVTQSSRYLVKRTGEKVFLECVQDMDHENMFWYRQDPGLGLRLIYFSYDVKMKEKGDIPEGYSVSREKKERFSLILESASTNQTSMYLCASSPGGSAMNTEAFFGQGTRLTVV.

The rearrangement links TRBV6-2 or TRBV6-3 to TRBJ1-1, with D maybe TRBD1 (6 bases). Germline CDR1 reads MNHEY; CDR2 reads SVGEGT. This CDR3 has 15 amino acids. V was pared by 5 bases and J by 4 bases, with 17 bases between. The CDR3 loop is CASSPDRLRGTEAFF. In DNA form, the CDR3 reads TGTGCCAGCAGTCCGGACAGACTTCGGGGCACTGAAGCTTTCTTT.

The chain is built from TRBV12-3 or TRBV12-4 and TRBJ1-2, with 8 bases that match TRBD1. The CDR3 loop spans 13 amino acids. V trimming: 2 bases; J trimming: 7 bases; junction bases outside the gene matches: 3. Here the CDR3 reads CASSLQGAGGYTF. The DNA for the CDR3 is TGTGCCAGCAGTTTACAGGGGGCGGGTGGCTACACCTTC.

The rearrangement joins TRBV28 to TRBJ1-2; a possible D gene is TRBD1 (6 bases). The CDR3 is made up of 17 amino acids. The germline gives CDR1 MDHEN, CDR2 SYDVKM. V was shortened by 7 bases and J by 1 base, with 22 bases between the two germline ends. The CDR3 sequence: CASNEGGAGEHNYGYTF. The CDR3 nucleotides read TGTGCCAGCAATGAAGGGGGAGCAGGGGAACATAACTATGGCTACACCTTC.

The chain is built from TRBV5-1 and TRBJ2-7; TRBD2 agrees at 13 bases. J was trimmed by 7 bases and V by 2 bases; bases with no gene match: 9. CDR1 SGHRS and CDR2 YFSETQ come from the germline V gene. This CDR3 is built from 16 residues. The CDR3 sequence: CASSLQTSGGPAEQYF. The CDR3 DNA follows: TGCGCCAGCAGCTTACAGACTAGCGGGGGGCCAGCAGAGCAGTACTTC.

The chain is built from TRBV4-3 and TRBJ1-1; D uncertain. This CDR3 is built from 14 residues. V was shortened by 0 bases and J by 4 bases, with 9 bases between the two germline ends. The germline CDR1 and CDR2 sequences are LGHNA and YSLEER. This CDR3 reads CASSQEGRFTEAFF. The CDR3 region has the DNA TGCGCCAGCAGCCAAGAGGGCCGATTCACTGAAGCTTTCTTT.

The CDR3 nucleotides read TGTGCCAGCAGTTACTCGAGAGGGGGGGAAGGCTATGGCTACACCTTC. This sequence encodes CASSYSRGGEGYGYTF. The J gene is TRBJ1-2, the V gene TRBV6-5; weak D call: TRBD1 (6 bases). This CDR3 is 16 amino acids long. Trimming shortened V by 0 bases and J by 4 bases, and 15 bases separated the two germline ends. Germline V lookup: CDR1 MNHEY, CDR2 SVGAGI.

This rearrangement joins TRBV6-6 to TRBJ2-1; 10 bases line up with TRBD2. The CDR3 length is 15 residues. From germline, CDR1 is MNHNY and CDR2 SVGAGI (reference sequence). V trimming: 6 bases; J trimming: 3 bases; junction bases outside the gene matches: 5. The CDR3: CASRPTSGVYNEQFF. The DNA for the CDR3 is TGTGCCAGCAGACCAACTAGCGGGGTCTACAATGAGCAGTTCTTC.

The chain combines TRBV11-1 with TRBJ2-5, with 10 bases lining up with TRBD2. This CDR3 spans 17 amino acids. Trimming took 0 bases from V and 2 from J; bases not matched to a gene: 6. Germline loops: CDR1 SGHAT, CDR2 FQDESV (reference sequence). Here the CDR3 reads CASSLARLAGVQETQYF. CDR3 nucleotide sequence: TGTGCCAGCAGCTTAGCGCGGCTAGCGGGGGTGCAAGAGACCCAGTACTTC.

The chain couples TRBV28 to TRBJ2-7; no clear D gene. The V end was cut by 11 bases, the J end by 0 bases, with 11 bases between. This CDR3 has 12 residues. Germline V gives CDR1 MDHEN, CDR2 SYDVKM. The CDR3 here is CAGAQSSYEQYF. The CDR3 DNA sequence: TGTGCCGGAGCCCAGAGCTCCTACGAGCAGTACTTC.

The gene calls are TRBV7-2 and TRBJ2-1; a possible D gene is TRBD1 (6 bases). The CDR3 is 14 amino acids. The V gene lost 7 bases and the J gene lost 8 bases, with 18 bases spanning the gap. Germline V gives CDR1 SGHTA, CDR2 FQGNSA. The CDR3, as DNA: TGTGCCAGCACCGTCACATCAGGGGCGGATGAGCAGTTCTTC. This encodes CASTVTSGADEQFF. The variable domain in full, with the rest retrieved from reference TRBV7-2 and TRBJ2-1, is GAGVSQSPSNKVTEKGKDVELRCDPISGHTALYWYRQSLGQGLEFLIYFQGNSAPDKSGLPSDRFSAERTGGSVSTLTIQRTQQEDSAVYLCASTVTSGADEQFFGPGTRLTVL.

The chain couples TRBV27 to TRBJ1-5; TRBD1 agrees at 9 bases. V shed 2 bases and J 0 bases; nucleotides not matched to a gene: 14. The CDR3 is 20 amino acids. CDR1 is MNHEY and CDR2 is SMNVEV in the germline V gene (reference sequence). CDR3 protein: CASSLGSLQGAGDSNQPQHF. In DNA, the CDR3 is TGTGCCAGCAGTTTAGGTTCGTTACAGGGGGCAGGTGATAGCAATCAGCCCCAGCATTTT.

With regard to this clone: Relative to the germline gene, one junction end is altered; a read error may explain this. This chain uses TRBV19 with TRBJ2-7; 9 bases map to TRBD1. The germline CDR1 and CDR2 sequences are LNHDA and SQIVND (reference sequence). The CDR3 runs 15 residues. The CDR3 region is CASSIGAGTGSEQYF. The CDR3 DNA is TGTGCCAGTAGCATAGGTGCCGGGACAGGGAGTGAGCAGTACTTC.

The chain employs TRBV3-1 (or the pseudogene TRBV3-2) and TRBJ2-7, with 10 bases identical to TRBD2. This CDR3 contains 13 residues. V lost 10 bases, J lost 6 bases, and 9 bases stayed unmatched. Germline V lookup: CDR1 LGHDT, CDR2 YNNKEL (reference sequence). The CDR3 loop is CATRGIAGGEQYF. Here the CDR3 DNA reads TGTGCCACTCGAGGAATAGCGGGAGGCGAGCAGTACTTC.

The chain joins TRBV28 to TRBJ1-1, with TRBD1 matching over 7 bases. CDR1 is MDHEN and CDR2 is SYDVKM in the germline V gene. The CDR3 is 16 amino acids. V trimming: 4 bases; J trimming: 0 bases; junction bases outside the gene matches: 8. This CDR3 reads CASSYIQGGMNTEAFF. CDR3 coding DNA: TGTGCCAGCAGTTATATTCAGGGGGGCATGAACACTGAAGCTTTCTTT.

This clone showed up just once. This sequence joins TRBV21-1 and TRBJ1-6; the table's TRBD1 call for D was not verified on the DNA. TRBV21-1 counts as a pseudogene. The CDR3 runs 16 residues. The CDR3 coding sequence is TGTGCCAGCCCCAGGGTGGCGCTCTCCTATAATTCACCCCTCCACTTT. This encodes CASPRVALSYNSPLHF.

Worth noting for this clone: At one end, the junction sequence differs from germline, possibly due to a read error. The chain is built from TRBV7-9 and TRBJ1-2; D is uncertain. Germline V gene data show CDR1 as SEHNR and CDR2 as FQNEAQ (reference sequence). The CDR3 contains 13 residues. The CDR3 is CASSSEIDYGYTF. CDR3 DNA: TGTGCCAGCAGCTCCGAAATCGACTACGGCTACACCTTC.

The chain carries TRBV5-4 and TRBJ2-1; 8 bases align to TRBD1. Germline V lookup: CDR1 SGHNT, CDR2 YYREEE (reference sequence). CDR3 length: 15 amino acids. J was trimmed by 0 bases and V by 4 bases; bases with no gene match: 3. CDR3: CASSRDRSSYNEQFF. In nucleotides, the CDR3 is TGTGCCAGCAGCAGGGACAGGAGCTCCTACAATGAGCAGTTCTTC.

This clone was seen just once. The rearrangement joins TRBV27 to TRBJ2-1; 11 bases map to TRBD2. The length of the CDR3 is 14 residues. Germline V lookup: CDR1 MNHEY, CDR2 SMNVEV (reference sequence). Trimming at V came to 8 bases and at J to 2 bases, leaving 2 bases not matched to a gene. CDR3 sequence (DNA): TGTGCCAGCCGGGGACTAGCGGCCTACAATGAGCAGTTCTTC. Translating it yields CASRGLAAYNEQFF.

The CDR3 DNA reads TGTGCCAGTAGAGGCTTCCGGGGAGTCGGGGAGCTGTTTTTT. It yields the protein CASRGFRGVGELFF. The V call is TRBV19, the J call TRBJ2-2; maybe TRBD2 (5 bases). Germline V gene sequence: CDR1 LNHDA, CDR2 SQIVND (reference sequence). Trimming left V 6 bases short and J 7 bases short, with 15 bases between. This CDR3 region has 14 residues.